The entry that follows covers one TCR beta chain sequence. Its antigen is not identified. The sample originates from a study of T cell responses to AZD1222 COVID-19 vaccine. Overall study findings and caveats: Spike-specific TCRs gained breadth and depth after people received two AZD1222 doses. Mostly white British, mostly female donors; authors suggested clonal diversity may be underestimated.

Generated by immunoSEQ multiplex PCR, the TCRdb table keeps only in-frame clones and is missing some. The sample consists of around 150,000 clones, roughly 94% of them appearing once. Germline V gives CDR1 KGHSH, CDR2 LQKENI. This CDR3 comprises 12 residues. The V end was cut by 0 bases, the J end by 7 bases, with 4 bases between. Pooling covered second doses at about 4 or about 12 weeks. The chain recombines TRBV18 with TRBJ2-1; D gene ambiguous. Sequenced material: peripheral blood, taken 28 days after the second AZD1222 dose. The sequence was obtained from an adult who received the AZD1222 COVID-19 vaccine. CDR3: CASSPPLNEQFF. The CDR3 DNA sequence: TGTGCCAGCTCACCACCCCTGAATGAGCAGTTCTTC. The full variable domain, rest sourced from reference TRBV18 and TRBJ2-1, is NAGVMQNPRHLVRRRGQEARLRCSPMKGHSHVYWYRQLPEEGLKFMVYLQKENIIDESGMPKERFSAEFPKEGPSILRIQQVVRGDSAAYFCASSPPLNEQFFGPGTRLTVL.